The 21 T cell receptor beta chains in this list originate from one sample, sequenced in a study of beta chain features in type 1 diabetes. General study points: All four CD4+ subsets of Type 1 diabetes patients contained TCRB CDR3s that were moderately but significantly shorter.

Investigators reverse transcribed all isolated RNA, so they sequenced expressed TCRB transcripts. Measured with immunoSEQ multiplex PCR; TCRdb has only the in-frame clones, and not every one. The sample includes around 120,000 clones, 15% to 20% of them seen just once. Their antigens are not known. The sample was central memory CD4+ T cells from blood. Receptors originate from a man younger than 35 with type 1 diabetes.

This clone was counted a few times. This chain links TRBV28 with TRBJ1-5; tentatively, D is TRBD1 (5 bases). Trimming left V 6 bases short and J 9 bases short, with 15 bases between. This CDR3 has 13 residues. The germline V gene encodes CDR1 MDHEN and CDR2 SYDVKM. The CDR3 nucleotides are TGTGCCAGCAGGACGACCGGGGGGACGCCCCAGCATTTT. Amino acids: CASRTTGGTPQHF. Together with reference TRBV28 and TRBJ1-5, the CDR3 gives the full variable domain: DVKVTQSSRYLVKRTGEKVFLECVQDMDHENMFWYRQDPGLGLRLIYFSYDVKMKEKGDIPEGYSVSREKKERFSLILESASTNQTSMYLCASRTTGGTPQHFGDGTRLSIL.

This clone was counted at least ten times. The V call is TRBV13, the J call TRBJ2-2; D gene unclear. CDR3 length: 14 residues. V was trimmed by 3 bases and J by 1 base, leaving 6 bases between them. The germline gives CDR1 PRHDT, CDR2 FYEKMQ (reference sequence). CDR3 DNA sequence: TGTGCCAGCAGCTTCCGCCAGAACACCGGGGAGCTGTTTTTT. Encoded protein: CASSFRQNTGELFF.

V usage is TRBV6-5 and J usage is TRBJ2-1; D gene ambiguous. The germline V gene has CDR1 MNHEY and CDR2 SVGAGI. Between the trimmed V and J ends, which lost 5 bases and 10 bases, there was a span of 12 bases. This CDR3 is 12 amino acids long. In nucleotides, the CDR3 is TGTGCCAGCAGTGTGACCGGCGACGAGCAGTTCTTC. This codes for CASSVTGDEQFF.

The chain is built from TRBV4-1 and TRBJ2-4; 9 nucleotides line up with TRBD1. Trimming cost V 2 bases and J 4 bases; bases outside gene matches: 18. The CDR3 is 20 residues long. Germline loops: CDR1 MGHRA, CDR2 YSYEKL. DNA for the CDR3: TGCGCCAGCAGCCAAACGTGGCAAACCTCCGGGACAGGGAGTAAAAACATTCAGTACTTC. Its protein product is CASSQTWQTSGTGSKNIQYF.

The CDR3 DNA reads TGCGCCAGCAGTCAATCCGGCACCGATAAGAACACTGAAGCTTTCTTT. This gives the protein CASSQSGTDKNTEAFF. V gene TRBV23-1 combines with J gene TRBJ1-1; D remains ambiguous. TRBV23-1 is designated an ORF whose function remains uncertain. V shed 0 bases and J shed 1 base, with 12 bases lying between them. The length of the CDR3 is 16 residues.

This clone was seen only a few times. The CDR3 region has the DNA TGCGCCAGCAGCTTAAACGCACTAGCGGGAGAAAGTGAGCAGTTCTTC. Its translation is CASSLNALAGESEQFF. The chain joins TRBV5-1 to TRBJ2-1; TRBD2 matches at 11 bases. CDR1 is SGHRS and CDR2 is YFSETQ in the germline V gene. J was trimmed by 9 bases and V by 2 bases; bases with no gene match: 10. The CDR3 is 16 residues long.

This clone was counted a few times. The chain is built from TRBV7-9 and TRBJ2-5; D possibly corresponds to TRBD2 (6 bases). Gene TRBJ2-7 matches the end of the DNA better, so the J call may be wrong. Germline V gene lookup returns CDR1 SEHNR and CDR2 FQNEAQ (reference sequence). This CDR3 has 12 residues. CDR3 loop: CASSLAGGEQYF. The CDR3 bases are TGTGCCAGCAGCTTAGCGGGGGGCGAGCAGTACTTC.

The rearrangement uses TRBV5-4 and TRBJ2-2, with 7 bases aligning to TRBD1. Germline CDR1 reads SGHNT; CDR2 reads YYREEE (reference sequence). J was trimmed by 5 bases and V by 3 bases; bases with no gene match: 1. The CDR3 has 13 amino acids. CDR3 in DNA: TGTGCCAGCAGCTCACAGGGGACCGGGGAGCTGTTTTTT. Its protein is CASSSQGTGELFF.

The rearrangement uses TRBV6-8 and TRBJ2-3; D is unresolved. From germline, CDR1 is MNHGY and CDR2 SAAAGT. This CDR3 is built from 12 residues. V lost 6 bases to trimming and J lost 2 bases, with 6 bases between them. The CDR3 DNA sequence: TGTGCCAGCAGACGCAACACAGATACGCAGTATTTT. It codes for CASRRNTDTQYF.

The chain couples TRBV5-6 to TRBJ1-6; no reliable D call. Germline V gene data show CDR1 as SGHDT and CDR2 as YYEEEE. Trimming left V 5 bases short and J 5 bases short, with 11 bases between. This CDR3 is built from 14 residues. CDR3 region: CASSLILDNSPLHF. CDR3 DNA sequence: TGTGCCAGCAGTCTTATTTTGGATAATTCACCCCTCCACTTT. Using reference TRBV5-6 and TRBJ1-6 for the parts outside the CDR3, the full variable domain is DAGVTQSPTHLIKTRGQQVTLRCSPKSGHDTVSWYQQALGQGPQFIFQYYEEEERQRGNFPDRFSGHQFPNYSSELNVNALLLGDSALYLCASSLILDNSPLHFGNGTRLTVT.

This clone appeared a few times. The rearrangement joins TRBV6-1 to TRBJ2-7, with D perhaps matching TRBD1 (5 bases). Per the germline V gene, CDR1 is MNHNS and CDR2 is SASEGT. CDR3 length: 16 residues. V shed 1 base and J shed 6 bases, with 19 bases lying between them. DNA of the CDR3: TGTGCCAGCAGTGAAGAGGTGCAGGGAAAACGGAGCGAGCAGTACTTC. Its translation is CASSEEVQGKRSEQYF.

In its sample, this clone was seen a few times. The genes are TRBV18 and TRBJ2-7; a possible D gene is TRBD2 (5 bases). The length of the CDR3 is 14 residues. V was cut by 0 bases and J by 6 bases, with 12 bases left in between. CDR1 and CDR2 from the germline V gene are KGHSH and LQKENI. The CDR3 DNA reads TGTGCCAGCTCACCACCGGGCCAACGGGGCGAGCAGTACTTC. Encoded protein: CASSPPGQRGEQYF.

This chain links TRBV5-1 with TRBJ2-1, with D maybe TRBD2 (5 bases). The CDR3 contains 13 residues. Trimming stripped 4 bases from V and 4 bases from J, with 9 bases between. The germline V gene has CDR1 SGHRS and CDR2 YFSETQ. The CDR3, as DNA: TGCGCCAGCAGCGAGGACTTTTACAATGAGCAGTTCTTC. Protein sequence: CASSEDFYNEQFF.

This clone was seen only a few times. The chain combines TRBV5-1 with TRBJ1-6; perhaps TRBD1 as D (6 bases). From germline, CDR1 is SGHRS and CDR2 YFSETQ. The CDR3 is 17 amino acids. V gave up 4 bases and J gave up 0 bases, with 14 bases separating them. The CDR3 bases are TGCGCCAGCAGCCCCTTACAGGGCGACTCCTATAATTCACCCCTCCACTTT. Translation gives CASSPLQGDSYNSPLHF.

This clone was seen more than once but under ten times. The V gene is TRBV6-5, the J gene TRBJ2-6; D not certain. The CDR3 length is 15 residues. Germline V gives CDR1 MNHEY, CDR2 SVGAGI. V was clipped by 5 bases and J by 2 bases, with 10 bases between them. The CDR3 nucleotides are TGTGCCAGCAGTACCGCCACAACTGGGGCCAACGTCCTGACTTTC. It translates to CASSTATTGANVLTF.

This clone was observed a handful of times. The rearrangement joins TRBV27 to TRBJ2-5, with D perhaps given as TRBD1 or TRBD2 (6 bases each). Between the trimmed V and J ends, which lost 6 bases and 5 bases, there was a span of 13 bases. The CDR3 totals 13 residues. The V gene's germline CDR1 is MNHEY and CDR2 SMNVEV (reference sequence). The CDR3 reads CASSPSGAETQYF. The CDR3 DNA follows: TGTGCCAGCAGCCCGTCGGGGGCGGAGACCCAGTACTTC.

This clone was counted a few times. The chain is built from TRBV5-1 and TRBJ2-7; D remains unclear. The V end was cut by 2 bases, the J end by 0 bases, with 12 bases between. The CDR3 is 15 residues long. CDR1 and CDR2 (germline): SGHRS, YFSETQ. The CDR3 nucleotides are TGCGCCAGCAGCTTACACAGCGAGATCTCCTACGAGCAGTACTTC. Protein product: CASSLHSEISYEQYF.

This clone was observed a few times. The genes are TRBV2 and TRBJ2-7; 10 nucleotides agree with TRBD1. The CDR3 consists of 15 residues. Germline loops: CDR1 SNHLY, CDR2 FYNNEI. V lost 4 bases to trimming and J lost 3 bases; unmatched junction nucleotides: 6. The CDR3 nucleotides are TGTGCCAGCAGTGCATCCGGGACAGGGGTCTACGAGCAGTACTTC. Translated: CASSASGTGVYEQYF. Based on the CDR3 plus reference TRBV2 and TRBJ2-7, the full variable domain is EPEVTQTPSHQVTQMGQEVILRCVPISNHLYFYWYRQILGQKVEFLVSFYNNEISEKSEIFDDQFSVERPDGSNFTLKIRSTKLEDSAMYFCASSASGTGVYEQYFGPGTRLTVT.

This rearrangement joins TRBV6-1 to TRBJ2-7; no clear D gene. Per germline, CDR1 MNHNS and CDR2 SASEGT. V lost 4 bases and J 8 bases, leaving 24 bases between the germline ends. There are 16 residues in the CDR3. CDR3 nucleotide sequence: TGTGCCAGCAGTGGTATCTGGCAACCCGTCCTAAACCAGCAGTACTTC. Translating it yields CASSGIWQPVLNQQYF.

The table lists this clone with a few counts. The rearrangement uses TRBV2 and TRBJ2-1, with unresolved D. CDR3 length equals 10 residues. The V gene lost 5 bases and the J gene lost 13 bases, with 9 bases spanning the gap. The germline CDR1 and CDR2 sequences are SNHLY and FYNNEI. CDR3 protein: CASSLRNQFF. For the CDR3, the DNA is TGTGCCAGCAGTCTAAGAAATCAGTTCTTC.

This clone was observed a few times. The gene calls are TRBV10-3 and TRBJ2-5; no reliable D call. With 3 bases removed from V and 1 base from J, the gap between germline ends came to 6 bases. From germline, CDR1 is ENHRY and CDR2 SYGVKD. This CDR3 is 13 amino acids long. CDR3 residues: CAISEGVQETQYF. Written as DNA, the CDR3 is TGTGCCATCAGTGAAGGAGTCCAAGAGACCCAGTACTTC.